Below are 25 T cell receptor beta chains sequenced from a single sample in a study of blood T cell repertoires in COVID-19. Some clones are missing from TCRdb's copy, which holds only in-frame ones; the method was immunoSEQ multiplex PCR. Altogether some 200,000 clones are present, approximately 87% being singletons, with the ten largest covering about 2.7%. The specimen sequenced was peripheral blood. These TCRs come from a man aged 35 to 55 with active or convalescent COVID-19.

This clone showed up just once. This chain links TRBV6-6 with TRBJ1-4; a possible D gene is TRBD1 (5 bases). The V and J ends lost 7 bases and 6 bases respectively, with 9 bases between them. Germline V gene lookup returns CDR1 MNHNY and CDR2 SVGAGI (reference sequence). The CDR3 runs to 12 residues. The CDR3 DNA follows: TGTGCCAGCACCCCAGGGCATGAAAAACTGTTTTTT. Its translation is CASTPGHEKLFF.

This clone has only one observation. The rearrangement links TRBV12-3 or TRBV12-4 to TRBJ1-4, with unresolved D. The V gene lost 5 bases and the J gene lost 3 bases, with 7 bases spanning the gap. The CDR3 sequence is 13 residues long. CDR3 amino acids: CASSPVANEKLFF. CDR3 sequence (DNA): TGTGCCAGCAGTCCGGTAGCTAATGAAAAACTGTTTTTT.

The chain links TRBV7-3 to TRBJ1-1; maybe TRBD1 (6 bases). The CDR3 consists of 13 residues. Trimming shortened V by 4 bases and J by 11 bases, and 17 bases separated the two germline ends. Germline V CDR1 and CDR2: SGHTA, FQGTGA. The CDR3: CASSSLVGGLAFF. The CDR3 DNA is TGTGCCAGCAGCTCCCTTGTCGGGGGGCTCGCTTTCTTT.

The V gene is TRBV5-5, the J gene TRBJ1-1; 8 nucleotides align to TRBD1. This CDR3 is 14 amino acids long. The V gene end was trimmed by 2 bases and the J gene end by 1 base; junction bases not matched to a gene: 1. The germline CDR1 and CDR2 sequences are SGHKS and YYEKEE (reference sequence). The CDR3 DNA sequence: TGTGCCAGCAGCTTCGGACAGGGGAACACTGAAGCTTTCTTT. It codes for CASSFGQGNTEAFF.

V and J are TRBV30 and TRBJ1-1; D gene unclear. The V end was cut by 3 bases, the J end by 1 base, with 15 bases between. In germline, CDR1 is GTSNPN, CDR2 SVGIG (reference sequence). The CDR3 length is 15 residues. The CDR3 spells CAWSPHRRRNTEAFF. DNA of the CDR3: TGTGCCTGGAGCCCACACCGGCGGAGGAACACTGAAGCTTTCTTT.

This chain joins TRBV29-1 and TRBJ2-5; 9 positions agree with TRBD1. The CDR3 has 19 residues. V lost 6 bases to trimming and J lost 1 base; unmatched junction nucleotides: 21. Germline V gives CDR1 SQVTM, CDR2 ANQGSEA. The CDR3 DNA is TGCAGCGTATTTGGACAGGGGATTTTTTTGGGGCGACTCCAAGAGACCCAGTACTTC. Translation gives CSVFGQGIFLGRLQETQYF. The entire variable domain, with the rest obtained from reference TRBV29-1 and TRBJ2-5, is as follows: SAVISQKPSRDICQRGTSLTIQCQVDSQVTMMFWYRQQPGQSLTLIATANQGSEATYESGFVIDKFPISRPNLTFSTLTVSNMSPEDSSIYLCSVFGQGIFLGRLQETQYFGPGTRLLVL.

The CDR3 DNA reads as TGCGCCAGCAGTCGGACGGGGGGCAGACGGCTAGCCAAAAACATTCAGTACTTC. Amino acids: CASSRTGGRRLAKNIQYF. The V call is TRBV23-1, the J call TRBJ2-4; tentatively, D is TRBD2 (7 bases). TRBV23-1 is marked as an open reading frame, function uncertain. This CDR3 spans 18 amino acids. V dropped 4 bases and J dropped 0 bases, with 19 bases sitting between them.

This sequence joins TRBV5-1 and TRBJ1-3; D might be TRBD1 (6 bases). Germline CDR1 SGHRS, CDR2 YFSETQ. This CDR3 comprises 16 residues. Trimming shortened V by 3 bases and J by 4 bases, and 17 bases separated the two germline ends. The CDR3: CASSSTGTLRGNTIYF. CDR3 DNA sequence: TGCGCCAGCAGCTCAACCGGGACACTGAGGGGAAACACCATATATTTT. Supplemented by reference TRBV5-1 and TRBJ1-3, the full variable domain reads KAGVTQTPRYLIKTRGQQVTLSCSPISGHRSVSWYQQTPGQGLQFLFEYFSETQRNKGNFPGRFSGRQFSNSRSEMNVSTLELGDSALYLCASSSTGTLRGNTIYFGEGSWLTVV.

The J gene is TRBJ2-5, the V gene TRBV5-4; 9 bases agree with TRBD1. The CDR3 spans 13 residues. Germline V gives CDR1 SGHNT, CDR2 YYREEE (reference sequence). Trimming cost V 6 bases and J 5 bases; bases outside gene matches: 5. The CDR3 nucleotides read TGTGCCAGCACCTACAGGGGGCGGGAGACCCAGTACTTC. It yields the protein CASTYRGRETQYF.

This chain joins TRBV27 and TRBJ1-5; TRBD1 matches 10 bases. CDR3 length: 15 residues. Germline CDR1 reads MNHEY; CDR2 reads SMNVEV (reference sequence). V shed 6 bases and J 7 bases; nucleotides not matched to a gene: 9. The CDR3 region has the DNA TGTGCCAGCAGACCGGACAGGGGGGTAGGACAGCCCCAGCATTTT. Protein product: CASRPDRGVGQPQHF.

This clone came up once. The genes are TRBV6-2 or TRBV6-3 and TRBJ2-4; 9 nucleotides align to TRBD2. Germline V gene sequence: CDR1 MNHEY, CDR2 SVGEGT. The V gene end was trimmed by 3 bases and the J gene end by 1 base; junction bases not matched to a gene: 13. The CDR3 extends over 19 amino acids. The CDR3 region has the DNA TGTGCCAGCAGTTATCTGGCGGGGGGGCGAGACGTCGCCAAAAACATTCAGTACTTC. Translation: CASSYLAGGRDVAKNIQYF.

V and J are TRBV30 and TRBJ1-2, with D uncertain. Germline V gene data show CDR1 as GTSNPN and CDR2 as SVGIG (reference sequence). The CDR3 loop spans 15 amino acids. V shed 4 bases and J shed 2 bases, with 17 bases lying between them. The CDR3 DNA reads as TGTGCCTGGAATCGGGAGGAAACCTGGAACTATGGCTACACCTTC. Translated, it gives CAWNREETWNYGYTF.

The chain joins TRBV5-1 to TRBJ1-5, with TRBD1 identical over 12 bases. Germline CDR1 and CDR2: SGHRS and YFSETQ. V lost 4 bases, J lost 7 bases, and 6 bases stayed unmatched. The CDR3 runs to 15 residues. Here the CDR3 DNA reads TGCGCCAGCAGCCCGGGACAGGGGGCGGGGCAGCCCCAGCATTTT. This encodes CASSPGQGAGQPQHF.

The chain joins TRBV7-3 to TRBJ2-3; 9 bases map to TRBD2. Germline lookup yields CDR1 SGHTA and CDR2 FQGTGA. J gave up 5 bases and V 5 bases, and 14 bases lay outside the gene matches. This CDR3 is 17 amino acids long. The CDR3 spells CASSVKPGLALLDTQYF. CDR3 coding DNA: TGTGCCAGCAGCGTAAAGCCGGGACTAGCCCTCTTAGATACGCAGTATTTT.

V gene TRBV6-4 combines with J gene TRBJ1-5; TRBD1 matches 7 bases. CDR1 MRHNA and CDR2 SNTAGT come from the germline V gene. CDR3 length: 15 amino acids. The junction had 10 bases not matched to a gene; V was cut back by 4 bases and J by 7 bases. CDR3 loop: CASSAKNRGRQPQHF. CDR3 DNA: TGTGCCAGCAGTGCGAAAAACAGGGGTCGGCAGCCCCAGCATTTT.

The chain recombines TRBV7-6 with TRBJ1-6; possible D gene TRBD1, 6 bases. The CDR3 totals 22 residues. V shed 1 base and J shed 2 bases, with 27 bases lying between them. Germline V CDR1 and CDR2: SGHVS, FNYEAQ. The CDR3 sequence: CASSLEARGRSAVRPYNSPLHF. The CDR3 nucleotides are TGTGCCAGCAGCTTAGAGGCCAGGGGACGGTCGGCGGTTCGCCCCTATAATTCACCCCTCCACTTT.

The V and J genes are TRBV11-3 and TRBJ2-6; no clear D. Germline V gene lookup returns CDR1 SGHNT and CDR2 YENEEA. Trimming removed 5 bases at V and 0 bases at J, with 2 bases between. The CDR3 has 13 residues. In DNA, the CDR3 is TGTGCCAGCAGCCTCTCTGGGGCCAACGTCCTGACTTTC. It encodes CASSLSGANVLTF.

This clone was seen only once. The chain links TRBV6-5 to TRBJ2-3; 10 bases map to TRBD2. Per the germline V gene, CDR1 is MNHEY and CDR2 is SVGAGI. The V segment lost 2 bases and the J segment 4 bases; nucleotides outside the gene matches: 6. This CDR3 has 16 residues. CDR3 protein: CASSYAASGGPDTQYF. DNA of the CDR3: TGTGCCAGCAGTTACGCGGCTAGCGGGGGTCCAGATACGCAGTATTTT.

The gene calls are TRBV7-2 and TRBJ2-2; 12 positions agree with TRBD2. The CDR3 totals 16 residues. CDR1 is SGHTA, CDR2 FQGNSA, per germline. The V and J ends lost 5 bases and 7 bases, in that order; junction bases with no gene match: 8. CDR3 in DNA: TGTGCCAGCAGCCTCAGACTAGCGGGGGATAACGGGGAGCTGTTTTTT. The encoded protein is CASSLRLAGDNGELFF.

CDR3 nucleotide sequence: TGTGCCACCAGTGACCCCCGACAGGGCTCCTACGAGCAGTACTTC. It is translated as CATSDPRQGSYEQYF. This chain links TRBV24-1 with TRBJ2-7; 7 nucleotides match TRBD1. Losses at the gene ends were 4 bases for V and 0 bases for J; bases not matched to a gene: 5. Germline CDR1 is KGHDR and CDR2 is SFDVKD. The CDR3 totals 15 residues.

The CDR3 loop is CASRPQAGNQETQYF. The CDR3 nucleotides are TGTGCCAGCAGACCCCAGGCGGGTAACCAAGAGACCCAGTACTTC. V gene TRBV2 combines with J gene TRBJ2-5; D is perhaps TRBD2 (5 bases). CDR1 is SNHLY and CDR2 is FYNNEI in the germline V gene. V lost 6 bases and J 0 bases, leaving 14 bases between the germline ends. The CDR3 covers 15 residues.

The chain recombines TRBV29-1 with TRBJ1-1, with D uncertain. The CDR3 spans 13 residues. The germline gives CDR1 SQVTM, CDR2 ANQGSEA. Trimming shortened V by 3 bases and J by 1 base, and 9 bases separated the two germline ends. CDR3 sequence (DNA): TGCAGCGTTGAGTTTAGCCAGAACACTGAAGCTTTCTTT. Protein: CSVEFSQNTEAFF.

The V gene is TRBV19, the J gene TRBJ1-1; 8 bases are shared with TRBD1. Germline CDR1 LNHDA, CDR2 SQIVND (reference sequence). CDR3 length: 16 residues. V shed 1 base, J shed 1 base, and the junction held 5 bases outside the gene matches. CDR3 sequence (DNA): TGTGCCAGTAGTATAGGTTGGGACAGGAGGAACACTGAAGCTTTCTTT. As protein: CASSIGWDRRNTEAFF.

The gene calls are TRBV20-1 and TRBJ2-7, with a weak D call TRBD2 (5 bases). This CDR3 has 14 residues. Per germline, CDR1 DFQATT and CDR2 SNEGSKA (reference sequence). With 3 bases removed from V and 5 bases from J, the gap between germline ends came to 17 bases. The CDR3 here is CSASSDRWGDEQYF. CDR3 bases: TGCAGTGCTAGTTCGGACCGTTGGGGAGACGAGCAGTACTTC.

The table lists this clone with a count of one. The chain has TRBV6-6 and TRBJ1-2, with D possibly TRBD1 on 5 matching bases. The CDR3 runs to 13 residues. Trimming stripped 10 bases from V and 3 bases from J, with 15 bases between. Germline assignment: CDR1 MNHNY and CDR2 SVGAGI (reference sequence). CDR3 protein: CATHFQGYYGYTF. CDR3 DNA: TGTGCCACCCATTTCCAGGGCTACTATGGCTACACCTTC.